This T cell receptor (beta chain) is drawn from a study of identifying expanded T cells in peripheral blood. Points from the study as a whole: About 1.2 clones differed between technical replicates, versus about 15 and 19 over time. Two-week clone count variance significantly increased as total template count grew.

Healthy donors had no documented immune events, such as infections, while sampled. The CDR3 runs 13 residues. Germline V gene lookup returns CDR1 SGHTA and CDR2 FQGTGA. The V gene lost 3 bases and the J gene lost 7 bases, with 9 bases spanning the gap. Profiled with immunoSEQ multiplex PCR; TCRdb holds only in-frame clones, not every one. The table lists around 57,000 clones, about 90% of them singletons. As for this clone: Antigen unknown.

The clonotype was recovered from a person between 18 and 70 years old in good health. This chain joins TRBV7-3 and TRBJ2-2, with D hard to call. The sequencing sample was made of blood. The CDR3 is CASSFRPVGELFF. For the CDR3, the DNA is TGTGCCAGCAGCTTCCGACCGGTCGGGGAGCTGTTTTTT.